What follows are 12 T cell receptor beta chains derived from one specimen sequenced in a study of shared clonotypes between healthy human individuals. The method was immunoSEQ multiplex PCR; TCRdb's version includes in-frame clones alone and lacks a portion of them. This table has fewer than 600,000 clones, 75% to 80% appearing once. The material sequenced was PBMCs. Receptor source: a woman between 35 and 50 years old in good health. Some clones in this sample may be carry-over from other donors' samples.

The chain couples TRBV5-4 to TRBJ1-1; D gene uncertain. Germline V gene sequence: CDR1 SGHNT, CDR2 YYREEE (reference sequence). The CDR3 covers 13 residues. V dropped 1 base and J dropped 8 bases, with 12 bases sitting between them. CDR3 in DNA: TGTGCCAGCAGCTTGCAAAACAGTGGGGAAGCTTTCTTT. Residues: CASSLQNSGEAFF.

The chain uses TRBV7-8 and TRBJ2-7; the D is unclear. Trimming stripped 5 bases from V and 7 bases from J, with 12 bases between. CDR1 SGHVS and CDR2 FQNEAQ come from the germline V gene. The length of the CDR3 is 12 residues. CDR3 region: CASSPPAGEQYF. The CDR3, as DNA: TGTGCCAGCAGCCCTCCGGCCGGGGAGCAGTACTTC. The entire variable domain, with the rest obtained from reference TRBV7-8 and TRBJ2-7, is as follows: GAGVSQSPRYKVAKRGQDVALRCDPISGHVSLFWYQQALGQGPEFLTYFQNEAQLDKSGLPSDRFFAERPEGSVSTLKIQRTQQEDSAVYLCASSPPAGEQYFGPGTRLTVT.

CDR3: CASRSGPSLFF. The CDR3 DNA sequence: TGTGCCAGCAGGTCCGGCCCCAGCCTGTTCTTC. The rearrangement uses TRBV2 and TRBJ2-1; D call uncertain. The V end was cut by 6 bases, the J end by 15 bases, with 15 bases between. Germline V gene sequence: CDR1 SNHLY, CDR2 FYNNEI. The CDR3 loop spans 11 amino acids. Looking up the rest from reference TRBV2 and TRBJ2-1 gives the full variable domain: EPEVTQTPSHQVTQMGQEVILRCVPISNHLYFYWYRQILGQKVEFLVSFYNNEISEKSEIFDDQFSVERPDGSNFTLKIRSTKLEDSAMYFCASRSGPSLFFGPGTRLTVL.

The genes are TRBV6-5 and TRBJ2-7; 7 nucleotides line up with TRBD2. V shed 8 bases, J shed 2 bases, and the junction held 9 bases outside the gene matches. There are 14 residues in the CDR3. The germline CDR1 and CDR2 sequences are MNHEY and SVGAGI. The CDR3 DNA follows: TGTGCCAGCCGGTCTAGCGGCCCCACCTACGAGCAGTACTTC. Amino acid sequence: CASRSSGPTYEQYF.

The chain carries TRBV27 and TRBJ2-7; maybe TRBD2 (6 bases). Germline assignment: CDR1 MNHEY and CDR2 SMNVEV (reference sequence). The CDR3 has 18 residues. The V gene lost 0 bases and the J gene lost 3 bases, with 21 bases spanning the gap. Here the CDR3 reads CASSLSTPLARRGYEQYF. The DNA of the CDR3 is TGTGCCAGCAGTTTATCGACCCCACTAGCTCGTCGTGGCTACGAGCAGTACTTC.

V and J are TRBV28 and TRBJ1-2; D is unresolved. The V gene's germline CDR1 is MDHEN and CDR2 SYDVKM. The CDR3 covers 13 residues. Deletions cut 8 bases from V and 1 base from J, with 11 bases between. The CDR3 DNA is TGTGCCAGCGAGGGCAGCTTTAACTATGGCTACACCTTC. It encodes CASEGSFNYGYTF.

The chain combines TRBV9 with TRBJ2-1, with TRBD1 as a possible D gene (5 bases). Germline CDR1 reads SGDLS; CDR2 reads YYNGEE. CDR3 length: 12 residues. The ends were cut back, 2 bases at V and 8 bases at J, with 8 bases in the middle. Written as DNA, the CDR3 is TGTGCCAGCAGCGTTAGGGGCGATGAGCAGTTCTTC. The encoded protein is CASSVRGDEQFF.

Note on this clone: With a far larger clone one base away, a read error is the likely cause. V usage is TRBV30 and J usage is TRBJ2-1; D gene unclear. CDR1 and CDR2 (germline): GTSNPN, SVGIG (reference sequence). The CDR3 loop spans 12 amino acids. Trimming took off 2 bases at V and 9 bases at J, with 11 bases between the two ends. DNA for the CDR3: TGTGCCTGGAGTAGACCCCCGGGTGAGCAGTTCTTC. It translates to CAWSRPPGEQFF.

Turning to this clone: Only one base separates this from a far larger clonotype, so it likely reflects a read error. The gene calls are TRBV11-2 and TRBJ2-7; 7 positions match TRBD1. Germline CDR1 and CDR2: SGHAT and FQNNGV. There are 13 residues in the CDR3. CDR3 in DNA: TGTGCCAGCAGCGTGGGACAGCCCTACGAGCGGTACTTC. This codes for CASSVGQPYERYF.

V usage is TRBV10-1 and J usage is TRBJ2-7, with D perhaps TRBD2 (5 bases). This CDR3 is 13 amino acids long. The V and J ends lost 4 bases and 6 bases respectively, with 13 bases between them. CDR1 is WNHNN, CDR2 SYGVQD, per germline (reference sequence). DNA for the CDR3: TGCGCCAGCAGTGTGGAGGCGCTGGGCGAGCAGTACTTC. Amino acids: CASSVEALGEQYF.

The V and J genes are TRBV7-3 and TRBJ2-3, with D uncertain. Germline V gives CDR1 SGHTA, CDR2 FQGTGA. CDR3 length: 13 residues. Between the trimmed V and J ends, which lost 3 bases and 0 bases, there was a span of 4 bases. CDR3 sequence (DNA): TGTGCCAGCAGCTTGGACAGCACAGATACGCAGTATTTT. Protein: CASSLDSTDTQYF.

The chain uses TRBV4-2 and TRBJ1-5; D is undetermined. This CDR3 has 14 amino acids. Germline CDR1 and CDR2: LGHNA and YNFKEQ. Trimming took off 0 bases at V and 4 bases at J, with 7 bases between the two ends. For the CDR3, the DNA is TGTGCCAGCAGCCAAGACCCAGAAAATCAGCCCCAGCATTTT. Translation gives CASSQDPENQPQHF.